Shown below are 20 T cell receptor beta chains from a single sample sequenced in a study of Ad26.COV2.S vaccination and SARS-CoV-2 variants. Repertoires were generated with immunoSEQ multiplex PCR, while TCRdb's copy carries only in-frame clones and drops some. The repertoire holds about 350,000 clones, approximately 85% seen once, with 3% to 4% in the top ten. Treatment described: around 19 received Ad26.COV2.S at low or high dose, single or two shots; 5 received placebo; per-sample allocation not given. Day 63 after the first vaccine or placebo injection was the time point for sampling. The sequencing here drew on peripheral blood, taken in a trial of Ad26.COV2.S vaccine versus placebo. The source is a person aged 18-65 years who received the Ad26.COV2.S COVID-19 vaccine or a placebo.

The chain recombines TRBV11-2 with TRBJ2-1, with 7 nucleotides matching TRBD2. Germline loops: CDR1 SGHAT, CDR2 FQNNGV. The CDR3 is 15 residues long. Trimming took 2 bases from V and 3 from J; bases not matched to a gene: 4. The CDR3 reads CASSLNSGDYNEQFF. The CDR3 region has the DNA TGTGCCAGCAGCTTAAACAGCGGGGACTACAATGAGCAGTTCTTC.

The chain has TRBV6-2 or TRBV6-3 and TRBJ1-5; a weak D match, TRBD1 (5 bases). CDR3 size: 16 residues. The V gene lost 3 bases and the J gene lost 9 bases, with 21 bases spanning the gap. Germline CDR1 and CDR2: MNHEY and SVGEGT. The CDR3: CASSYGAGEARGPQHF. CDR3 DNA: TGTGCCAGCAGTTATGGGGCCGGGGAAGCGCGGGGGCCCCAGCATTTT.

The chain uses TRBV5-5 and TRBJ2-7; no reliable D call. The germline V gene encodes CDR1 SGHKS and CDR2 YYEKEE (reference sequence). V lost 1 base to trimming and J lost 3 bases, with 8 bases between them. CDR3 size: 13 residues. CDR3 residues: CASSLLGFYEQYF. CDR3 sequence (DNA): TGTGCCAGCAGCTTGCTGGGTTTCTACGAGCAGTACTTC.

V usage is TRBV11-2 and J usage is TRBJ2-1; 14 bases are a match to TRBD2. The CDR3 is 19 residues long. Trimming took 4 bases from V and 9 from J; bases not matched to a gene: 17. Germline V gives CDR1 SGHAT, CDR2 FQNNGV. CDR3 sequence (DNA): TGTGCCAGCAGCTCTCTGGGACTAGCGGGAGCCTACCGGGAAAGTGAGCAGTTCTTC. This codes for CASSSLGLAGAYRESEQFF. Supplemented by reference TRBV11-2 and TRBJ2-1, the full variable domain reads EAGVAQSPRYKIIEKRQSVAFWCNPISGHATLYWYQQILGQGPKLLIQFQNNGVVDDSQLPKDRFSAERLKGVDSTLKIQPAKLEDSAVYLCASSSLGLAGAYRESEQFFGPGTRLTVL.

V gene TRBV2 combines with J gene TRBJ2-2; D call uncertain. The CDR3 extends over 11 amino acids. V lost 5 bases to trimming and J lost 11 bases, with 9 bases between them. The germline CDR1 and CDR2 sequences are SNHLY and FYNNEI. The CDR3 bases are TGTGCCAGCAGTACCAACATAGAGCTGTTTTTT. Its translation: CASSTNIELFF.

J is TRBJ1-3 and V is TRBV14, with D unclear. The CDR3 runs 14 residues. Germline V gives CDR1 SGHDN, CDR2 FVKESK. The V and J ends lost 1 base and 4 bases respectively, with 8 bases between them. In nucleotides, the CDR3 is TGTGCCAGCAGCCAAGGCAACCACGGAAACACCATATATTTT. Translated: CASSQGNHGNTIYF.

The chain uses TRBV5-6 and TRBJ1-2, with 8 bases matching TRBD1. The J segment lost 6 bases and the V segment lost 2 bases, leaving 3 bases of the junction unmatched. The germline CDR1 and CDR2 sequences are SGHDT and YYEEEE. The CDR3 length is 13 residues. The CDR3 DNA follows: TGTGCCAGCAGCTTCGGACAGGGACATGGCTACACCTTC. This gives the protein CASSFGQGHGYTF.

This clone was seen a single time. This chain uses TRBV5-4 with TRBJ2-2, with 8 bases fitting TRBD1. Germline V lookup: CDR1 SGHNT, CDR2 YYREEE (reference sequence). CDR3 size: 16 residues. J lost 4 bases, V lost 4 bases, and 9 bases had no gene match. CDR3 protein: CASSPGQARGTGELFF. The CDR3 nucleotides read TGTGCCAGCAGCCCGGGACAGGCAAGGGGCACCGGGGAGCTGTTTTTT. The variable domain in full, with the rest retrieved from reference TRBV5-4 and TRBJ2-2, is ETGVTQSPTHLIKTRGQQVTLRCSSQSGHNTVSWYQQALGQGPQFIFQYYREEENGRGNFPPRFSGLQFPNYSSELNVNALELDDSALYLCASSPGQARGTGELFFGEGSRLTVL.

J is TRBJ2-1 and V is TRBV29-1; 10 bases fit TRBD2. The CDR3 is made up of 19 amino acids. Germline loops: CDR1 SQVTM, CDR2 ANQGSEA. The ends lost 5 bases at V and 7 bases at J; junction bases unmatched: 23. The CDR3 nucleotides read TGCAGCGTTTTGGGAGGTCGGCGGAAAGCGGGAGGGCCCCTTAATGAGCAGTTCTTC. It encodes CSVLGGRRKAGGPLNEQFF.

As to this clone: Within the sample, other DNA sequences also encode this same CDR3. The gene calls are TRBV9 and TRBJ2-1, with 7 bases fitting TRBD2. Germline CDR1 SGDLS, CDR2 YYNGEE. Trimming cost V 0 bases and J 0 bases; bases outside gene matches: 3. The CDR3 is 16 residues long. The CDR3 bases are TGTGCCAGCAGCGTAGTTGGCGGGAGCTCCTACAATGAGCAGTTCTTC. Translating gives CASSVVGGSSYNEQFF.

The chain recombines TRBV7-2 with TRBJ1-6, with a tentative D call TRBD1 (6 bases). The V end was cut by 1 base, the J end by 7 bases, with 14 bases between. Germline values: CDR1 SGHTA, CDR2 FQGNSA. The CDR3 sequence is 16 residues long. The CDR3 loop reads CASSLDPRGVNSPLHF. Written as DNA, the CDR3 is TGTGCCAGCAGCTTAGATCCCAGGGGAGTCAATTCACCCCTCCACTTT.

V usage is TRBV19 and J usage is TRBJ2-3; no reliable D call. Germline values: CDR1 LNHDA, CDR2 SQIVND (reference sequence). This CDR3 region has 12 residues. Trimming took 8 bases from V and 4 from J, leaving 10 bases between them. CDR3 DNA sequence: TGTGCCAGTCGGCAGGCGGCAGATACGCAGTATTTT. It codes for CASRQAADTQYF.

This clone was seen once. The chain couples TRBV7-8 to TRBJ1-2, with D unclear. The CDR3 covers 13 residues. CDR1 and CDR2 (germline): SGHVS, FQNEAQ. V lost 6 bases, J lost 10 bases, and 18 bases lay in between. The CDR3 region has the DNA TGTGCCAGCAGGGCTACGGGGAAAGCGGACTACACCTTC. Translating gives CASRATGKADYTF.

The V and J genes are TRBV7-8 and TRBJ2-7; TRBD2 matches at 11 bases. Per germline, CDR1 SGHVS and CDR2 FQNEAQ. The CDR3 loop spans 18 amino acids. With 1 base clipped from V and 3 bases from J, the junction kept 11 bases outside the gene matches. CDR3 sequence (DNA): TGTGCCAGCAGCTTAGGATTGACTAGCGGGAACTCTGACTACGAGCAGTACTTC. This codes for CASSLGLTSGNSDYEQYF.

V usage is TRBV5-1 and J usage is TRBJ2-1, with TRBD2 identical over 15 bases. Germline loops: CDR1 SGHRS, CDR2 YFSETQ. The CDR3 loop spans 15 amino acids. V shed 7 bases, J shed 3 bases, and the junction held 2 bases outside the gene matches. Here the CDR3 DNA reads TGCGCCAGCGGACTAGCGGGAGGGGGCTACAATGAGCAGTTCTTC. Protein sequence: CASGLAGGGYNEQFF.

For the CDR3, the DNA is TGCGCCAGCAGCCAAGATCAACAAATAACGCAGTATTTT. As protein: CASSQDQQITQYF. The chain joins TRBV4-3 to TRBJ2-3, with no clear D. Between the trimmed V and J ends, which lost 0 bases and 9 bases, there was a span of 10 bases. CDR3 size: 13 residues. Germline V lookup: CDR1 LGHNA, CDR2 YSLEER.

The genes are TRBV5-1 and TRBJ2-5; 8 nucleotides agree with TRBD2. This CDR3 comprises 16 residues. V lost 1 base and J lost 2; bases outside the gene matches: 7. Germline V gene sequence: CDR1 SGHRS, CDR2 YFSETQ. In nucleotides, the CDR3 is TGCGCCAGCAGCTTGTTCAGTAGCGGGGCGCAAGAGACCCAGTACTTC. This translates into CASSLFSSGAQETQYF.

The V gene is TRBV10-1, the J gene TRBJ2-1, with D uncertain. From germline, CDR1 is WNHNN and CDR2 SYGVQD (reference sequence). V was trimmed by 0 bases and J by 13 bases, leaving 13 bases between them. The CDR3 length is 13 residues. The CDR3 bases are TGCGCCAGCAGTGAGTCGCTCCGGGCCGATCAGTTCTTC. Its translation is CASSESLRADQFF.

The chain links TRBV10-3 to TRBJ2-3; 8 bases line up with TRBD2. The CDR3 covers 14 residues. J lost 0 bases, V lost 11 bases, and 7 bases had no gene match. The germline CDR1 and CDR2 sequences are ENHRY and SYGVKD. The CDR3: CASTRTSSTDTQYF. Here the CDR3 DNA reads TGTGCCTCGACCCGGACTAGCAGCACAGATACGCAGTATTTT.

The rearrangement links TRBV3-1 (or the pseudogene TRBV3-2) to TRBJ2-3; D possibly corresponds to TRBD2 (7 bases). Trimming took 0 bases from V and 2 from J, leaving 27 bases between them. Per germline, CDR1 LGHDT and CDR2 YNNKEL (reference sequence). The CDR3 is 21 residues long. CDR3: CASSQDRLGGGVSSYTDTQYF. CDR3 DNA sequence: TGTGCCAGCAGCCAAGACAGACTTGGCGGGGGCGTTTCCAGCTACACAGATACGCAGTATTTT.